This T cell receptor beta chain was observed in a study of shared clonotypes between healthy human individuals. Whole-study results and caveats: Having only a few donors restricted how much genetic and exposure-history diversity was captured.

In the case of this clone: Its cognate antigen is unknown.

The CDR3 covers 14 residues. Germline V lookup: CDR1 MDHEN, CDR2 SYDVKM. V shed 3 bases and J 5 bases; nucleotides not matched to a gene: 6. Clones were read by immunoSEQ multiplex PCR, and TCRdb kept only the in-frame ones, dropping some. The sample lists around 1.9 million clones, more than 85% occurring once. As defined, naive CD8 cells were CD45RO-negative and positively selected for CCR7, with terminally differentiated effector memory CD45RA+ cells excluded. This TCR derives from a man younger than 30 in good health. Some clones in this sample may be carry-over from other donors' samples. Sequences were obtained from naive CD8+ T cells from PBMCs. V usage is TRBV28 and J usage is TRBJ2-7; 8 bases match TRBD1. In DNA form, the CDR3 reads TGTGCCAGCAGTTTCCAGGGGGCGGCTGACGAGCAGTACTTC. Translation: CASSFQGAADEQYF.